This is a list of T cell receptor beta chains from one sample in a study of T cell responses to AZD1222 COVID-19 vaccine. Profiled with immunoSEQ multiplex PCR; TCRdb holds only in-frame clones, not every one. The sample comprises under 150,000 clones, approximately 93% of which are singletons, and 5.4% rests with the top ten. The sample in question was peripheral blood, obtained on day 0 of AZD1222 vaccination. These receptors were taken from an adult in good health. Each CDR3 is given without its conserved first and last residue.

CDR3aa	v_gene
ASTPPSDRSNTDTQY	TRBV5-6
ASSSSDYTQY	TRBV28
ASSIVFSGSLEAF	TRBV19
ASSLAPRSEQY	TRBV11-2
ASSVTSGNQETQY	TRBV9
ASVGQGNSPLH	TRBV19
ASSQALGLGTDTQY	TRBV4-1
AWSVLWDANSPLH	TRBV30
ASSAESNQPQH	TRBV6-4
ASSSEWGPETQY	TRBV5-1
ASSQPGQYGYT	TRBV5-4
ATSREAPSGNTIY	TRBV15
ASSFGTGSRQY	TRBV5-4
ASSPGGAGRETQY	TRBV28
ASSLLAGGSNEQF	TRBV5-1
ASSLITSTDTQY	TRBV7-3
SGHRGHTQY	TRBV29-1
ASSLAGALWEPQH	TRBV28
AWSVASSGSGNTIY	TRBV30
ASSETYRNEQF	TRBV2
ASSPTSQGVTQY	TRBV27
ASSLDSSPSGNTIY	TRBV7-9
ASSTDRKSNQPQH	TRBV2
ASRTGGYEQF	TRBV6-5
ASSLGPGKDYGYT	TRBV5-1
ASNFLDSPLH	TRBV19
ASTTQPSTDTQY	TRBV5-1
ASSQAGGSPLH	TRBV3-1/TRBV3-2
ASSLGTSGNNEQF	TRBV7-9
ASSSPPQVGDEKLF	TRBV5-8
ASSYSSSIGVYEQY	TRBV6-5
SARTGAGYT	TRBV20-1
ASSRSGRGLDEAF	TRBV11-2
ASSVWGQGPYEQY	TRBV2
ASTNRGNTEAF	TRBV9
ASTRYNQPQH	TRBV6-5